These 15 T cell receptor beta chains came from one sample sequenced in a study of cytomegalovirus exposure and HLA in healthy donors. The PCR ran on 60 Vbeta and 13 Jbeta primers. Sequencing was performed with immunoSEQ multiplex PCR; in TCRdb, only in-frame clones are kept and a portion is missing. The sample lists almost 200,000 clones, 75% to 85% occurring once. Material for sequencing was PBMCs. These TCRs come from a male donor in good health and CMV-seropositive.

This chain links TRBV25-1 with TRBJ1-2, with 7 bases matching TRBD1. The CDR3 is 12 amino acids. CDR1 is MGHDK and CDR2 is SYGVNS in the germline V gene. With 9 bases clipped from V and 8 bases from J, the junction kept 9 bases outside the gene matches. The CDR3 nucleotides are TGTGCCAGTGGAGGACCAGGGGGGGGCTACACCTTC. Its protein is CASGGPGGGYTF.

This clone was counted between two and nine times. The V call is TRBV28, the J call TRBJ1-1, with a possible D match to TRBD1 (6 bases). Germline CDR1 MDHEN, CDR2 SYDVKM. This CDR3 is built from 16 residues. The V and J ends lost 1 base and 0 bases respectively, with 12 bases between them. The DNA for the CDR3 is TGTGCCAGCAGTTTATCAGGGGCCTATATGAACACTGAAGCTTTCTTT. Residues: CASSLSGAYMNTEAFF.

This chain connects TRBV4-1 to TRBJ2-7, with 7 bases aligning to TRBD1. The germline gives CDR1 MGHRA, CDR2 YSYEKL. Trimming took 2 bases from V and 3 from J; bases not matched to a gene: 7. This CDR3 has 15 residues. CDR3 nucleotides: TGCGCCAGCAGCCAACCTACTCAGGGGGACTACGAGCAGTACTTC. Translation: CASSQPTQGDYEQYF.

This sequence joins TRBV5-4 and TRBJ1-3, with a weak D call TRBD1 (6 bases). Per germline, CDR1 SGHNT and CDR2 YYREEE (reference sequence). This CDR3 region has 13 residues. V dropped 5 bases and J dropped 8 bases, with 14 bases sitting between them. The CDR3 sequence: CASRGQGMDTIYF. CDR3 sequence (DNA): TGTGCCAGCAGGGGGCAGGGGATGGACACCATATATTTT.

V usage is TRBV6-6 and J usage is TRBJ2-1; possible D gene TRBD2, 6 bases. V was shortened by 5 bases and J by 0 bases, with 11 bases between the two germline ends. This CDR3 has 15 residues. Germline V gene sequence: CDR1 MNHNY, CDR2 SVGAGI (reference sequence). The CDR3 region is CASSSYGGSYNEQFF. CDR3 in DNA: TGTGCCAGCAGTAGTTACGGGGGCTCCTACAATGAGCAGTTCTTC.

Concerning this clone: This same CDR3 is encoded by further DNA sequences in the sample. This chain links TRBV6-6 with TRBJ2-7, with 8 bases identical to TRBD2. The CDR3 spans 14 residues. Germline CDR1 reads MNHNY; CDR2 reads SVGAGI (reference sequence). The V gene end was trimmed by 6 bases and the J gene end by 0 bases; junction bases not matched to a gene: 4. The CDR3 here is CASSLAGGSYEQYF. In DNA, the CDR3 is TGTGCCAGCAGCCTCGCGGGGGGCTCCTACGAGCAGTACTTC.

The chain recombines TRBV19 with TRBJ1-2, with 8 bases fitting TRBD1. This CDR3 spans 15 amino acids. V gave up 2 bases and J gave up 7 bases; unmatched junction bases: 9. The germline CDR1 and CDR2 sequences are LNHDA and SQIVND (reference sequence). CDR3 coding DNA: TGTGCCAGTAGTATACTGGACAGGGTTTGGACTGGCTACACCTTC. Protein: CASSILDRVWTGYTF. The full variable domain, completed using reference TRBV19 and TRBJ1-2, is DGGITQSPKYLFRKEGQNVTLSCEQNLNHDAMYWYRQDPGQGLRLIYYSQIVNDFQKGDIAEGYSVSREKKESFPLTVTSAQKNPTAFYLCASSILDRVWTGYTFGSGTRLTVV.

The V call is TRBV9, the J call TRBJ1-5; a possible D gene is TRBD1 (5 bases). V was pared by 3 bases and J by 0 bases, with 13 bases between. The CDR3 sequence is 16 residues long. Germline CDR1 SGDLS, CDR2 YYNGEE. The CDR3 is CASSATGDASNQPQHF. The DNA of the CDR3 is TGTGCCAGCAGCGCCACAGGTGACGCTAGCAATCAGCCCCAGCATTTT.

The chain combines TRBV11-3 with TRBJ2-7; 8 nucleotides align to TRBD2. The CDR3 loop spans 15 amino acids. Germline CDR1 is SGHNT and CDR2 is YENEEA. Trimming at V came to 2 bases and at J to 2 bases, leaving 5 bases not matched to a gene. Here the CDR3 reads CASSLTSGGPYEQYF. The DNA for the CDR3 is TGTGCCAGCAGCTTAACCAGCGGGGGCCCCTACGAGCAGTACTTC.

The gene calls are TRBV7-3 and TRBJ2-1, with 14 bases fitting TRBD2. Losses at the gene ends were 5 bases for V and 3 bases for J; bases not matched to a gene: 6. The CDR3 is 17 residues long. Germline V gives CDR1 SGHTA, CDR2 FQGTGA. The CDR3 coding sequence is TGTGCCAGCAGCCGACTAGCGGGAGGGAGGGGCTACAATGAGCAGTTCTTC. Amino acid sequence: CASSRLAGGRGYNEQFF.

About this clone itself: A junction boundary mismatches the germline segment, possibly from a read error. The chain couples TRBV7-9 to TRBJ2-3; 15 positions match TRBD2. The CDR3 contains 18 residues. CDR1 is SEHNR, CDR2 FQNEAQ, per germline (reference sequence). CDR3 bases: TGTTCCAGCAGCCCATGGACTAGCGGGGGGGGGAGCACAGATACGCAGTATTTT. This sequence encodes CSSSPWTSGGGSTDTQYF.

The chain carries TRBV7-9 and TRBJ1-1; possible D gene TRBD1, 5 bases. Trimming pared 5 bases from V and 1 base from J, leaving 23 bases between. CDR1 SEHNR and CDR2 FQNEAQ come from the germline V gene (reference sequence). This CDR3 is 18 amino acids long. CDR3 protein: CASSGPWVGGDPNTEAFF. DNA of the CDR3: TGTGCCAGCAGCGGGCCATGGGTCGGGGGTGATCCGAACACTGAAGCTTTCTTT.

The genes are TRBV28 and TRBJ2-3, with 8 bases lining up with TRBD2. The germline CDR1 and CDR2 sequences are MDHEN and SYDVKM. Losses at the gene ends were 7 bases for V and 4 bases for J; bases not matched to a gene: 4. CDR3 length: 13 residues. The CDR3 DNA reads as TGTGCCAGCATAAGCGGGAGTCCAGATACGCAGTATTTT. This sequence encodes CASISGSPDTQYF.

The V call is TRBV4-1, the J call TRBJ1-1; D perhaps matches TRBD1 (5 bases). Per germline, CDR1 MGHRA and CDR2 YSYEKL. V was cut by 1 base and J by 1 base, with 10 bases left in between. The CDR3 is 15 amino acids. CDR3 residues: CASSQAGTGNTEAFF. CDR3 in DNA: TGCGCCAGCAGCCAAGCTGGAACAGGGAACACTGAAGCTTTCTTT.

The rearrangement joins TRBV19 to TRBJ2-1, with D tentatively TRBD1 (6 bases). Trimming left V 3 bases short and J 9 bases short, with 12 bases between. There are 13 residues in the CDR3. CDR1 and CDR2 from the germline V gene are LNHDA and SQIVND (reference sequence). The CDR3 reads CASSILGASEQFF. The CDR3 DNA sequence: TGTGCCAGTAGTATTTTGGGGGCGAGTGAGCAGTTCTTC.